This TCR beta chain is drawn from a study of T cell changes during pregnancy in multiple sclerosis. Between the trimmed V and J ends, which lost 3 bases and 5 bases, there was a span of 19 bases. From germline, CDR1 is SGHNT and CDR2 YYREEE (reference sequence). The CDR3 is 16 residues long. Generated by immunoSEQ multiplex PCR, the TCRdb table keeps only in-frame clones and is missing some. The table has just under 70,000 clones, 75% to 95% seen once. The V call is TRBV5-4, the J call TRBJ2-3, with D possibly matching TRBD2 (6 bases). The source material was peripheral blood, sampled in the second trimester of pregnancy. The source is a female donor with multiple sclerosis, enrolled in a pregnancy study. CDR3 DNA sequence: TGTGCCAGCAGCTCTGGACTAACGGGGAAGGAAGATACGCAGTATTTT. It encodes CASSSGLTGKEDTQYF.